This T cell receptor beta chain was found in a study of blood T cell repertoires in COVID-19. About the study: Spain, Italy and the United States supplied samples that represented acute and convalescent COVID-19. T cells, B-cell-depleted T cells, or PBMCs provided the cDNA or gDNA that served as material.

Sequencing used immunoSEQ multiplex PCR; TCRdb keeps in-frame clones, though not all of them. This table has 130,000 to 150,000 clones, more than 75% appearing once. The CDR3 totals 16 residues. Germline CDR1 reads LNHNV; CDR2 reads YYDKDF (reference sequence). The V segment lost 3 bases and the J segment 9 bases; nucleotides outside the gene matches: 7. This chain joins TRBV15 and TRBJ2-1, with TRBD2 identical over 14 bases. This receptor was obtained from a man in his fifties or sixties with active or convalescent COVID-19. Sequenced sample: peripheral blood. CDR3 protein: CATSRITGLAGGEQFF. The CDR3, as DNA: TGTGCCACCAGCAGGATTACCGGACTAGCGGGGGGTGAGCAGTTCTTC. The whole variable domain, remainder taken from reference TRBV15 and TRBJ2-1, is DAMVIQNPRYQVTQFGKPVTLSCSQTLNHNVMYWYQQKSSQAPKLLFHYYDKDFNNEADTPDNFQSRRPNTSFCFLDIRSPGLGDTAMYLCATSRITGLAGGEQFFGPGTRLTVL.